This TCR beta chain was observed in a study of OX40 agonist ivuxolimab in advanced cancers. Study details: Given to patients was ivuxolimab, an agonistic anti-OX40 (CD134) antibody. Patients received intravenous ivuxolimab every 2 weeks at 0.01 to 10 mg/kg.

Points on this clone: The antigen is not known.

V dropped 5 bases and J dropped 7 bases, with 13 bases sitting between them. CDR1 SGHAT and CDR2 FQNNGV come from the germline V gene. The CDR3 is made up of 13 amino acids. The study, taken as a whole, reports: Low normalized T-cell clonal expansion was additionally recorded for some nonresponders.

Sequenced by immunoSEQ multiplex PCR; TCRdb stores in-frame clones only, minus some. The table shows 76,000 or so clones, with approximately 85% occurring only once. J is TRBJ2-3 and V is TRBV11-2; D not certain. The specimen comprised CD4+ or CD8+ T cells sorted from blood, sampled in a trial of the OX40 agonist ivuxolimab. The sequence came from an adult with an advanced solid tumor such as melanoma, head and neck, liver or kidney cancer. Here the CDR3 reads CASSPVGWNTQYF. CDR3 nucleotide sequence: TGTGCCAGCAGCCCCGTGGGATGGAATACGCAGTATTTT. Combining the CDR3 with reference TRBV11-2 and TRBJ2-3 gives the whole variable domain EAGVAQSPRYKIIEKRQSVAFWCNPISGHATLYWYQQILGQGPKLLIQFQNNGVVDDSQLPKDRFSAERLKGVDSTLKIQPAKLEDSAVYLCASSPVGWNTQYFGPGTRLTVL.